The following is a T cell receptor (beta chain) sequence with its context. These data are taken from a study of blood T cell repertoires in COVID-19. TCRdb keeps only in-frame clones here, not all; method: immunoSEQ multiplex PCR. The sample includes fewer than 95,000 clones, 88% of them seen just once. Trimming removed 5 bases from V and 5 bases from J, with 10 bases in between. Per germline, CDR1 SEHNR and CDR2 FQNEAQ (reference sequence). The CDR3 totals 13 residues. This chain joins TRBV7-9 and TRBJ2-1, with a tentative D call TRBD2 (6 bases). The sequenced sample was peripheral blood. The TCR originated in a woman older than 75 with acute or convalescent COVID-19. The CDR3 reads CASSPGGHNEQFF. The CDR3 DNA reads as TGTGCCAGCAGCCCCGGGGGTCACAATGAGCAGTTCTTC.